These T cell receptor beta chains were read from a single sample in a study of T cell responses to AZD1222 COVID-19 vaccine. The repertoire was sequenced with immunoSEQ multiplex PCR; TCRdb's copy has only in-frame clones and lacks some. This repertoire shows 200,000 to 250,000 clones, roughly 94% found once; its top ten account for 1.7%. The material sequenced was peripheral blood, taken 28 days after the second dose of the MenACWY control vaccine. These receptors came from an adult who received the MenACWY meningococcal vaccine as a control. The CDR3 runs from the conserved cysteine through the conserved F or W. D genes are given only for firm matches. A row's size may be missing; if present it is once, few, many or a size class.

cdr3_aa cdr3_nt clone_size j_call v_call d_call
CASSPLRGFNQPQHF TGTGCCAGCTCACCGTTGAGGGGGTTCAATCAGCCCCAGCATTTT NA TRBJ1-5 TRBV18 NA
CASSLDSGIAYNEQFF TGTGCCAGCAGCTTAGATTCAGGGATCGCCTACAATGAGCAGTTCTTC NA TRBJ2-1 TRBV11-2 NA
CASTSPGQGFWEPQHF TGTGCCAGTACCTCCCCGGGCCAGGGGTTCTGGGAGCCCCAGCATTTT NA TRBJ1-5 TRBV19 NA
CASSPRGVVRHEQYF TGTGCCAGCAGTCCCCGCGGGGTTGTTAGACACGAGCAGTACTTC NA TRBJ2-7 TRBV6-2/TRBV6-3 NA
CASSQEGLPSYEQYF TGTGCCAGCAGCCAAGAGGGGCTACCATCCTACGAGCAGTACTTC NA TRBJ2-7 TRBV11-2 NA
CASSIALAGTYEQYF TGTGCCAGTAGTATAGCCTTAGCGGGAACCTACGAGCAGTACTTC once TRBJ2-7 TRBV19 TRBD2
CASSYAGGRSYNEQFF TGTGCCAGCAGTTATGCCGGGGGCCGCTCCTACAATGAGCAGTTCTTC NA TRBJ2-1 TRBV27 NA
CASRRPSADTQYF TGTGCCAGCAGAAGACCTAGCGCAGATACGCAGTATTTT once TRBJ2-3 TRBV6-5 NA
CASSLSLGQPQHF TGTGCCAGCAGTTTATCTTTGGGACAGCCCCAGCATTTT NA TRBJ1-5 TRBV27 NA
CASSLGTFSSYEQYF TGTGCCAGCAGCTTAGGGACTTTCAGCTCCTACGAGCAGTACTTC once TRBJ2-7 TRBV7-2 NA
CASSPPGQVFSPLHF TGTGCCAGCAGTCCCCCTGGCCAGGTCTTTTCACCCCTCCACTTT NA TRBJ1-6 TRBV6-5 NA
CATSDPRLAGGPEGTDTQYF TGTGCCACCAGTGATCCCAGACTAGCGGGAGGGCCGGAGGGCACAGATACGCAGTATTTT NA TRBJ2-3 TRBV24-1 TRBD2
CASSAEGPDRAEQYF TGTGCCAGCAGCGCCGAAGGTCCGGACAGGGCCGAGCAGTACTTC NA TRBJ2-7 TRBV7-3 TRBD1
CASSKQGGANAEAFF TGTGCCAGCAGCAAACAGGGTGGGGCGAACGCTGAAGCTTTCTTT NA TRBJ1-1 TRBV7-9 NA
CASSLGQGDSPLHF TGCGCCAGCAGCTTGGGCCAGGGAGATTCACCCCTCCACTTT NA TRBJ1-6 TRBV5-1 NA
CASSLFTGTEYNEQFF TGTGCCAGCAGCTTATTTACCGGGACTGAGTACAATGAGCAGTTCTTC NA TRBJ2-1 TRBV7-3 NA
CASSSGLYYEQYF TGTGCCAGTAGTTCGGGACTATACTACGAGCAGTACTTC once TRBJ2-7 TRBV19 TRBD2
CASRRTGPEAFF TGCGCCAGCAGAAGAACGGGGCCTGAAGCTTTCTTT NA TRBJ1-1 TRBV5-1 NA
CASSYSEGHTEAFF TGTGCCAGCAGTTACTCTGAGGGCCACACTGAAGCTTTCTTT NA TRBJ1-1 TRBV6-5 NA
CATSRDPDSRTEAFF TGTGCCACCAGCAGAGATCCGGACAGTCGGACTGAAGCTTTCTTT NA TRBJ1-1 TRBV15 NA
CACQGGYGYTF TGTGCCTGCCAGGGCGGCTATGGCTACACCTTC NA TRBJ1-2 TRBV30 NA
CATSVLGYGYTF TGTGCCACCAGTGTATTAGGTTATGGCTACACCTTC NA TRBJ1-2 TRBV24-1 NA
CASTSGTSNEQFF TGTGCCAGCACGTCCGGGACTAGCAATGAGCAGTTCTTC NA TRBJ2-1 TRBV6-5 TRBD2
CAWSSSSPLHF TGTGCCTGGAGTTCAAGTTCACCCCTCCACTTT NA TRBJ1-6 TRBV30 NA
CAWMAKRGNTEAFF TGTGCCTGGATGGCTAAAAGAGGGAACACTGAAGCTTTCTTT NA TRBJ1-1 TRBV30 NA
CASGEGPNMNTEAFF TGTGCCAGCGGGGAGGGACCCAACATGAACACTGAAGCTTTCTTT NA TRBJ1-1 TRBV19 NA
CASSHEMTGRDTEAFF TGTGCCAGCAGTCACGAAATGACAGGGAGGGACACTGAAGCTTTCTTT NA TRBJ1-1 TRBV6-6 TRBD1
CASSLAGGAYNEQFF TGTGCCAGCAGCTTAGCGGGGGGCGCATACAATGAGCAGTTCTTC NA TRBJ2-1 TRBV13 NA
CAISGTGARETQYF TGTGCCATCAGTGGAACAGGGGCCCGGGAGACCCAGTACTTC NA TRBJ2-5 TRBV10-3 TRBD1
CASSLSSAADEQYF TGTGCCAGCAGCCTATCCTCGGCGGCGGACGAGCAGTACTTC NA TRBJ2-7 TRBV9 NA
CASRDGTRNEQFF TGTGCCAGTAGAGACGGGACCCGCAATGAGCAGTTCTTC once TRBJ2-1 TRBV19 NA
CASSYRQGSNQPQHF TGTGCCAGCAGTTACCGGCAGGGGAGCAATCAGCCCCAGCATTTT few TRBJ1-5 TRBV6-5 NA
CASSPGGFTYEQYF TGTGCCAGCAGCCCGGGCGGCTTTACCTACGAGCAGTACTTC few TRBJ2-7 TRBV3-1/TRBV3-2 NA
CASSQVRGVEEKLFF TGCGCCAGCAGCCAAGTCCGGGGCGTCGAAGAAAAACTGTTTTTT NA TRBJ1-4 TRBV4-1 NA
CASSLGGSGNTIYF TGCGCCAGCAGCTTGGGAGGGTCTGGAAACACCATATATTTT NA TRBJ1-3 TRBV5-1 NA
CASSFTASDTQYF TGTGCCAGCAGCTTCACAGCCTCAGATACGCAGTATTTT NA TRBJ2-3 TRBV7-3 NA
CASSDRPPKVNGYTF TGTGCCAGCAGTGACCGACCCCCAAAAGTGAATGGCTACACCTTC NA TRBJ1-2 TRBV6-1 NA
CARQTGGLSYTF TGTGCCAGGCAGACAGGGGGACTAAGCTACACCTTC NA TRBJ1-2 TRBV19 TRBD1
CASSLRGQRNTGELFF TGTGCCAGCAGCTTGCGTGGACAACGAAACACCGGGGAGCTGTTTTTT NA TRBJ2-2 TRBV7-3 NA
CASSLARDRGLDTQYF TGTGCCAGCAGCCTGGCCCGGGACAGGGGGCTAGATACGCAGTATTTT once TRBJ2-3 TRBV7-8 TRBD1
CASSPSGRIHEQYF TGTGCCAGCAGCCCTAGCGGGAGGATCCACGAGCAGTACTTC NA TRBJ2-7 TRBV7-8 TRBD2